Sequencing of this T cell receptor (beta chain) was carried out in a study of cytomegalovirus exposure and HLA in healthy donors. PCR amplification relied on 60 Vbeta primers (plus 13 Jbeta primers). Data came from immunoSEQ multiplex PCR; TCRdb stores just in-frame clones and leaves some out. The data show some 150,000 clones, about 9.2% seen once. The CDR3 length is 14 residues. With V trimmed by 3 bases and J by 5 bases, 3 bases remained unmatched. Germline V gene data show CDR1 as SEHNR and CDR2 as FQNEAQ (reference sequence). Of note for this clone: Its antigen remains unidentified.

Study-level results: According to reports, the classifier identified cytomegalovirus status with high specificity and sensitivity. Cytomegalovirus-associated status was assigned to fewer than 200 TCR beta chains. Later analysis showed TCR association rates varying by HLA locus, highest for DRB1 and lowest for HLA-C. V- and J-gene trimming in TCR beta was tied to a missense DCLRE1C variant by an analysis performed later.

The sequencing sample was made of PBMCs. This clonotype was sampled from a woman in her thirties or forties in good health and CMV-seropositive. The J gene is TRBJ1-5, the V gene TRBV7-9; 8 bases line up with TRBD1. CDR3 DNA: TGTGCCAGCAGCTTTTCAGGGGGCGATCAGCCCCAGCATTTT. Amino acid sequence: CASSFSGGDQPQHF.